The present entry profiles one T cell receptor beta chain with its context. Its antigen is currently unknown. PCR was performed using 60 Vbeta and 13 Jbeta primers. TCRdb's table, derived via immunoSEQ multiplex PCR, lists solely in-frame clones and lacks some. The data show 150,000 to 200,000 clones, about 86% seen once. The sample is drawn from a study of cytomegalovirus exposure and HLA in healthy donors. Study details: The 95 million to 120 million unique TCR beta sequences, from roughly 170 million T cells, were found by an earlier analysis. Whole-study results and caveats: Presence/absence analyses assumed roughly uniform sequencing depth across donors, which may not hold. The classifier reportedly diagnosed cytomegalovirus status with high sensitivity and specificity.

There are 15 residues in the CDR3. The V gene's germline CDR1 is MGHRA and CDR2 YSYEKL. V trimming: 1 base; J trimming: 7 bases; junction bases outside the gene matches: 5. The sequence was collected from a man aged 40-50 years in good health and CMV-seropositive. The source material was PBMCs. The chain has TRBV4-1 and TRBJ1-3, with 9 bases that match TRBD1. This CDR3 is CASSQVGQGGNTIYF. The DNA for the CDR3 is TGCGCCAGCAGCCAAGTGGGACAGGGAGGCAACACCATATATTTT.